The sequence of this TCR beta chain was determined in a study of neurological immune-mediated disorders. The wider study: Multiple sclerosis patients numbered some 34, of whom around 30 were relapsing-remitting and 3 secondary progressive.

Using its own MiXCR run on the 5' RACE reads, TCRdb lists one record per CDR3 protein. The sample consists of 20,000 to 30,000 distinct CDR3 sequences, almost 2.5% of them appearing once. This clonotype has ten or more counts. The germline V gene has CDR1 MNHEY and CDR2 SVGAGI. Trimming left V 0 bases short and J 1 base short, with 12 bases between. This CDR3 is 16 amino acids long. The sequencing input was PBMCs. The TCR originated in a woman aged 45-59 years with multiple sclerosis. The V and J genes are TRBV6-5 and TRBJ2-5; D is undetermined. CDR3 in amino acids: CASSYSSLRAQETQYF. The CDR3 bases are TGTGCCAGCAGTTACTCGAGCCTCCGGGCCCAAGAGACCCAGTACTTC.